Described below is a single T cell receptor (beta chain) sequence and its context. The target antigen is unknown. This sample was taken from a study of shared clonotypes between healthy human individuals. Study-level findings and limits: Among donors, clonotype sharing was expected to be affected by sequencing depth. Sampling used blood alone; tissue repertoires probably differ.

The germline V gene has CDR1 SGHRS and CDR2 YFSETQ. V was clipped by 4 bases and J by 7 bases; unmatched bases: 4. The CDR3 runs to 15 residues. Donors comprised healthy HIV-negative adults lacking recent acute infections or vaccinations. Method: immunoSEQ multiplex PCR; TCRdb's copy keeps in-frame clones and lacks some. In the table there are millions of clones, 85% to 95% of which are singletons. The sequenced sample consisted of naive CD4+ T cells sorted from blood. The subset is: CD45RA+ positively selected. The TCR originated in a man aged 18 to 29 in good health. V is TRBV5-1 and J is TRBJ2-1; 14 bases are a match to TRBD2. CDR3 region: CASSQTSGRANEQFF. The CDR3 DNA sequence: TGCGCCAGCAGCCAGACTAGCGGGAGGGCTAATGAGCAGTTCTTC.